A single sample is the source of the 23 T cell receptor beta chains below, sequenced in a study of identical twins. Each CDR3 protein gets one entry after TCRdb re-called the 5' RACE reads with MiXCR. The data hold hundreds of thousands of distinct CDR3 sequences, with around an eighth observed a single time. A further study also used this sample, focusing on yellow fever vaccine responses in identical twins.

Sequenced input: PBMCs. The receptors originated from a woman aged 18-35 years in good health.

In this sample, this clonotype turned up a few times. DNA of the CDR3: TGTGCCAGCAGTCCCAATGTAGGGACGAACACCGGGGAGCTGTTTTTT. This gives the protein CASSPNVGTNTGELFF. The J gene is TRBJ2-2, the V gene TRBV25-1; D is unclear. Trimming pared 5 bases from V and 0 bases from J, leaving 13 bases between. Germline V CDR1 and CDR2: MGHDK, SYGVNS. The CDR3 loop spans 16 amino acids.

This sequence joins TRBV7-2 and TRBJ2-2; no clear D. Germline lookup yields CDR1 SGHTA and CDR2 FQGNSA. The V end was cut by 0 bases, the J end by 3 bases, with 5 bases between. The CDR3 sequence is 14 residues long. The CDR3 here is CASSLATHTGELFF. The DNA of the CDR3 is TGTGCCAGCAGCTTAGCTACCCACACCGGGGAGCTGTTTTTT.

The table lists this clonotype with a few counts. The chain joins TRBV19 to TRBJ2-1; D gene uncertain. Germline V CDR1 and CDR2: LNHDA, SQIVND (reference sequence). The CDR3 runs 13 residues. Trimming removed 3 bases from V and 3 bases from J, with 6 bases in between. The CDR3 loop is CASSMVNYNEQFF. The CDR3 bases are TGTGCCAGTAGTATGGTGAACTACAATGAGCAGTTCTTC. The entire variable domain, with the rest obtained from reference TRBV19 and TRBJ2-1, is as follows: DGGITQSPKYLFRKEGQNVTLSCEQNLNHDAMYWYRQDPGQGLRLIYYSQIVNDFQKGDIAEGYSVSREKKESFPLTVTSAQKNPTAFYLCASSMVNYNEQFFGPGTRLTVL.

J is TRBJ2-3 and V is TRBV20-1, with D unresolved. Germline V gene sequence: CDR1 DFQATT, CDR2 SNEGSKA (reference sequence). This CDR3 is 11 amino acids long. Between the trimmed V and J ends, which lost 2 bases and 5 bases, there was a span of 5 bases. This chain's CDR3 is CSARLGDTQYF. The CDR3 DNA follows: TGCAGTGCTAGATTGGGAGATACGCAGTATTTT.

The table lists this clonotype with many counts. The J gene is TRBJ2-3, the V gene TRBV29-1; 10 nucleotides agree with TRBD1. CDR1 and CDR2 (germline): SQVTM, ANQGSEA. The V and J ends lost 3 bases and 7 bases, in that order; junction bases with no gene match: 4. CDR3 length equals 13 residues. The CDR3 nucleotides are TGCAGCGTTGAGGGACAGGGGATCAATACGCAGTATTTT. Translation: CSVEGQGINTQYF.

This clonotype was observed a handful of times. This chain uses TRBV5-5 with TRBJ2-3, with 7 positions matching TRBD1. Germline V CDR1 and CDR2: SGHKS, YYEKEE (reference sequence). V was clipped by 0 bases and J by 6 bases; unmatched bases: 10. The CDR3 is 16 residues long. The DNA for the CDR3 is TGTGCCAGCAGCTTGGGTGTAGGGGGCAATTGGGATACGCAGTATTTT. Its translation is CASSLGVGGNWDTQYF.

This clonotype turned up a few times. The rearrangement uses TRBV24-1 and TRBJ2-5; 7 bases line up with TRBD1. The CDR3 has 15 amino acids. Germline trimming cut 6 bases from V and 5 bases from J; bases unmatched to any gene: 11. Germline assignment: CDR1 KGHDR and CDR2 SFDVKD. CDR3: CATSTTGAARETQYF. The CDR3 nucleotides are TGTGCCACCAGTACTACAGGGGCTGCTCGGGAGACCCAGTACTTC.

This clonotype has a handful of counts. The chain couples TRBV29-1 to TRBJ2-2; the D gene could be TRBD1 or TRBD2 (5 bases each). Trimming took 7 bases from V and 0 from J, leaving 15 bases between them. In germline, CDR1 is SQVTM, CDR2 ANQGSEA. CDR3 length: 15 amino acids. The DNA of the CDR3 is TGCAGCGCCGGACTGACAGTAACGAACACCGGGGAGCTGTTTTTT. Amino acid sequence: CSAGLTVTNTGELFF.

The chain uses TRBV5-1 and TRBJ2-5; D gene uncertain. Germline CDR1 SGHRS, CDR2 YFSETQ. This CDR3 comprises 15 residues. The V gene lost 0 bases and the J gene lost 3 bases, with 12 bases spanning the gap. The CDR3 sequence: CASSLVSANKETQYF. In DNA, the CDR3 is TGCGCCAGCAGCTTGGTGTCGGCTAACAAAGAGACCCAGTACTTC.

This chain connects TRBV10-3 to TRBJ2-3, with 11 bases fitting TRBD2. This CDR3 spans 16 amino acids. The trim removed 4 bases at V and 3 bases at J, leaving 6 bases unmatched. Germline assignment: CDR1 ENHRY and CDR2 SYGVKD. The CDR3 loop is CAISGTSGRGTDTQYF. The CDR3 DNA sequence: TGTGCCATCAGTGGTACTAGCGGGAGAGGGACAGATACGCAGTATTTT.

The CDR3 DNA sequence: TGTGCCAGCAGTCTTATTCCGGGACAGGGCACAGATACGCAGTATTTT. As protein: CASSLIPGQGTDTQYF. The rearrangement links TRBV9 to TRBJ2-3; 8 bases map to TRBD1. The CDR3 contains 16 residues. Germline lookup yields CDR1 SGDLS and CDR2 YYNGEE. V shed 5 bases and J 1 base; nucleotides not matched to a gene: 9.

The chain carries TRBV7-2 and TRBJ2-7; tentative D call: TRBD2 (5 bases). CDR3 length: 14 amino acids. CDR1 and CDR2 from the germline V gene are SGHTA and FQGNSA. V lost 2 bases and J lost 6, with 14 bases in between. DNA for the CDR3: TGTGCCAGCAGCTTAATGGGGTTGGGGAGCGAGCAGTACTTC. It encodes CASSLMGLGSEQYF.

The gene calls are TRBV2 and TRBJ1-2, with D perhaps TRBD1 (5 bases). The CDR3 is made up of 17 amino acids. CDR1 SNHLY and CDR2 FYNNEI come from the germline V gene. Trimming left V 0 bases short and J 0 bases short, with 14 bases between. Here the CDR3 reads CASSEAGLGDANYGYTF. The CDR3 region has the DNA TGTGCCAGCAGTGAAGCGGGGTTAGGGGATGCTAACTATGGCTACACCTTC.

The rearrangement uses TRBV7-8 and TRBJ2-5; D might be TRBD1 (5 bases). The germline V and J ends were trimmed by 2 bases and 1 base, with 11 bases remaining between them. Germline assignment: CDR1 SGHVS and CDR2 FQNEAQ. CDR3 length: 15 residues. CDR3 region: CASSLQGATQETQYF. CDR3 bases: TGTGCCAGCAGCTTACAGGGTGCGACCCAAGAGACCCAGTACTTC.

The CDR3 sequence: CASFDGGHYNEQFF. DNA for the CDR3: TGTGCCAGCTTCGACGGGGGCCATTACAATGAGCAGTTCTTC. The chain is built from TRBV7-9 and TRBJ2-1, with D tentatively TRBD1 or TRBD2 (6 bases each). From germline, CDR1 is SEHNR and CDR2 FQNEAQ (reference sequence). Trimming pared 8 bases from V and 4 bases from J, leaving 15 bases between. This CDR3 has 14 amino acids.

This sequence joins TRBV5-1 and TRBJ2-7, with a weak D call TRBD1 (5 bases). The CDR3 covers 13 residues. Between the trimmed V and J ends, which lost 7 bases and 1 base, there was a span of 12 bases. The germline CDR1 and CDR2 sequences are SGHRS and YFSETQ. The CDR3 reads CASGAIGSYEQYF. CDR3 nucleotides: TGCGCCAGCGGGGCTATTGGGTCCTACGAGCAGTACTTC.

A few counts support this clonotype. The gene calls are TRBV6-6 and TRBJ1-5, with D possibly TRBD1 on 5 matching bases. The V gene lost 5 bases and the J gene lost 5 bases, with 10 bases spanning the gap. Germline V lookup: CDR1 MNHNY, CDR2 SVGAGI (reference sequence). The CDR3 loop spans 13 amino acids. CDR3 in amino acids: CASSRDGYQPQHF. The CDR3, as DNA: TGTGCCAGCAGTCGGGACGGTTATCAGCCCCAGCATTTT.

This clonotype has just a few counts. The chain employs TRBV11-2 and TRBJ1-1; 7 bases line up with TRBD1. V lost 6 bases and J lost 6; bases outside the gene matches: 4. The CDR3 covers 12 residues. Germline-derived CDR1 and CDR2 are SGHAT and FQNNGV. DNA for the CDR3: TGTGCCAGCAGACCACAGGGGTCTGAAGCTTTCTTT. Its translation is CASRPQGSEAFF.

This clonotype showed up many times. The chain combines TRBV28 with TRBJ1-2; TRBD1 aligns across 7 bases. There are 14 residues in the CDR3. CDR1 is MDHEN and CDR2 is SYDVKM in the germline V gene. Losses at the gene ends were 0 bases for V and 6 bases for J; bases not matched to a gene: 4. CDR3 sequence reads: CASSLWTGLDGYTF. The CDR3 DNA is TGTGCCAGCAGTTTATGGACAGGGCTTGATGGCTACACCTTC.

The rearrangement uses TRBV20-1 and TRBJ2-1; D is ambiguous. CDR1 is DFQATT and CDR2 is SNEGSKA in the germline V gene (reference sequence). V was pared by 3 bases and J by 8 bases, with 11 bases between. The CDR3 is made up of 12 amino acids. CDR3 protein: CSARTGSDEQFF. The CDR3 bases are TGCAGTGCTAGGACCGGAAGCGATGAGCAGTTCTTC.

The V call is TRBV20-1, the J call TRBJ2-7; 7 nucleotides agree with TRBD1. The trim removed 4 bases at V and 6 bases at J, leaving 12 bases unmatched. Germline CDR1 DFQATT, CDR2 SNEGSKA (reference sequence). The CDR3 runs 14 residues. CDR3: CSANRGPKNSEQYV. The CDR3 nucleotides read TGCAGTGCTAACAGGGGCCCCAAGAATAGCGAGCAGTACGTC.

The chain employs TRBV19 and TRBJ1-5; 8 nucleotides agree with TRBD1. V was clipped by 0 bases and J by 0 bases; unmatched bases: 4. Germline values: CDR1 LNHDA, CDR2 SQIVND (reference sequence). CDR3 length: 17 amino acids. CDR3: CASSIETGVLSNQPQHF. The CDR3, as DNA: TGTGCCAGTAGTATAGAGACAGGGGTACTTAGCAATCAGCCCCAGCATTTT.

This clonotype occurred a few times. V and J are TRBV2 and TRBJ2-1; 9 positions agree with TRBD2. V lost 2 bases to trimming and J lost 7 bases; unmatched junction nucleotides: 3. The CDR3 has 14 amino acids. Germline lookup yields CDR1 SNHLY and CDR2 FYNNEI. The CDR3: CASSEYAGGNEQFF. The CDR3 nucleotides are TGTGCCAGCAGTGAATATGCGGGGGGGAATGAGCAGTTCTTC.